What follows are 22 T cell receptor delta chains derived from one specimen sequenced in a study of Vδ1+ human thymocytes. What these receptors recognize is not known. Extracted RNA was reverse transcribed into cDNA. Pooled V-gene forward primers with one constant-region reverse primer generated the CDR3 amplicons by multiplex PCR. TCRdb ran CATT on the multiplex PCR reads. The sample shows about 73,000 delta-chain clones, approximately 34% of them seen only once. Overall study results and limits: Thymic TRG and TRD repertoires appeared highly polyclonal.

The sequenced sample was Vdelta1+ gamma-delta thymocytes from the thymus. Subset in this sample: FACS-sorted CD3+ TCRalphabeta- TCRVdelta1+ TCRVdelta2- thymocytes. Source of these receptors: a boy younger than two who had congenital heart surgery.

The V and J genes are TRDV1 and TRDJ1; 9 nucleotides match TRDD3. Germline assignment: CDR1 TSWWSYY and CDR2 QGS. CDR3 size: 16 residues. J was trimmed by 4 bases and V by 5 bases; bases with no gene match: 11. As DNA, the CDR3 is TGTGCTCTTGGGCATCCTAGAGGGGATACGTTCGATAAACTCATCTTT. As protein: CALGHPRGDTFDKLIF.

This clone was detected only a few times. V gene TRDV1 combines with J gene TRDJ1; 10 bases match TRDD3. This CDR3 contains 19 residues. V lost 2 bases and J lost 0; bases outside the gene matches: 12. Per germline, CDR1 TSWWSYY and CDR2 QGS. In DNA, the CDR3 is TGTGCTCTTGGGGAAGAGGTGACTGGGGGATGGACGTACACCGATAAACTCATCTTT. This gives the protein CALGEEVTGGWTYTDKLIF.

This chain joins TRDV1 and TRDJ1; either TRDD2 or TRDD3 may supply D (7 bases each). CDR3 length: 19 residues. CDR1 TSWWSYY and CDR2 QGS come from the germline V gene. Trimming shortened V by 0 bases and J by 0 bases, and 20 bases separated the two germline ends. The chain's CDR3 is CALGELFLRDTQYTDKLIF. The CDR3 bases are TGTGCTCTTGGGGAACTTTTCCTACGGGATACCCAATACACCGATAAACTCATCTTT.

This rearrangement joins TRDV1 to TRDJ1, with 12 bases aligning to TRDD3. V shed 5 bases, J shed 4 bases, and the junction held 23 bases outside the gene matches. The germline V gene has CDR1 TSWWSYY and CDR2 QGS. This CDR3 contains 21 residues. In DNA, the CDR3 is TGTGCTCTTGGGAACCCGATTTTCCCGTACTGGGGGATACCGGGGGGCGATAAACTCATCTTT. It codes for CALGNPIFPYWGIPGGDKLIF.

This clone was found a few times. This chain uses TRDV2 with TRDJ1, with 8 bases lining up with TRDD3. The CDR3 totals 18 residues. The germline gives CDR1 GEAIGNYY, CDR2 EKD. J was trimmed by 2 bases and V by 3 bases; bases with no gene match: 16. This CDR3 reads CACDPTGGIPRRTDKLIF. The CDR3 DNA sequence: TGTGCCTGTGACCCGACTGGGGGGATCCCCAGGAGGACCGATAAACTCATCTTT.

The chain couples TRDV1 to TRDJ1, with TRDD3 identical over 13 bases. V shed 0 bases, J shed 3 bases, and the junction held 25 bases outside the gene matches. The CDR3 runs to 24 residues. Germline loops: CDR1 TSWWSYY, CDR2 QGS. For the CDR3, the DNA is TGTGCTCTTGGGGAACTTAGGAACGGTGGCTACGTACTGGGGGATACGGTGGGCCCCGATAAACTCATCTTT. Protein product: CALGELRNGGYVLGDTVGPDKLIF.

The V call is TRDV1, the J call TRDJ1, with 8 bases fitting TRDD3. The CDR3 runs 26 residues. Per germline, CDR1 TSWWSYY and CDR2 QGS. V shed 1 base, J shed 0 bases, and the junction held 34 bases outside the gene matches. CDR3 bases: TGTGCTCTTGGGGAACGAACTTCCATTCCCTTAAAAGGTTACTGGGGGGCCTCAAGATACACCGATAAACTCATCTTT. This codes for CALGERTSIPLKGYWGASRYTDKLIF.

The chain employs TRDV1 and TRDJ1, with D maybe TRDD3 (6 bases). The germline V and J ends were trimmed by 2 bases and 4 bases, with 20 bases remaining between them. This CDR3 spans 17 amino acids. In germline, CDR1 is TSWWSYY, CDR2 QGS. CDR3 coding DNA: TGTGCTCTTGGGGAAGTCCCCCAGAGGGGGACCGTCGATAAACTCATCTTT. This codes for CALGEVPQRGTVDKLIF.

This chain links TRDV1 with TRDJ1, with TRDD3 matching 8 bases. The CDR3 length is 15 residues. With V trimmed by 2 bases and J by 11 bases, 13 bases remained unmatched. Per germline, CDR1 TSWWSYY and CDR2 QGS. The CDR3 region is CALGERGTRGYLLIF. The CDR3 region has the DNA TGTGCTCTTGGGGAAAGGGGAACTCGGGGATACTTGCTCATCTTT.

There are a few counts of this clone. The chain links TRDV1 to TRDJ1, with 9 bases aligning to TRDD3. Per germline, CDR1 TSWWSYY and CDR2 QGS. J was trimmed by 7 bases and V by 1 base; bases with no gene match: 10. The CDR3 runs 16 residues. The CDR3 is CALGEPYQWGYGKLIF. CDR3 in DNA: TGTGCTCTTGGGGAACCCTACCAATGGGGATACGGTAAACTCATCTTT.

This clone was detected only once. The chain couples TRDV1 to TRDJ1, with D perhaps matching TRDD2 (5 bases). The CDR3 consists of 18 residues. V was cut by 3 bases and J by 11 bases, with 31 bases left in between. CDR1 and CDR2 from the germline V gene are TSWWSYY and QGS. CDR3 region: CALGDSLRPSPTLKGLIF. Here the CDR3 DNA reads TGTGCTCTTGGGGACAGCTTGAGGCCCTCACCTACACTGAAGGGGCTCATCTTT.

The rearrangement uses TRDV1 and TRDJ1; D remains ambiguous. The V gene lost 1 base and the J gene lost 4 bases, with 10 bases spanning the gap. CDR3 length equals 14 residues. Germline V gene data show CDR1 as TSWWSYY and CDR2 as QGS. CDR3 sequence (DNA): TGTGCTCTTGGGGAACCCCCGTCTGACGATAAACTCATCTTT. It codes for CALGEPPSDDKLIF.

This clone was counted between two and nine times. The chain employs TRDV1 and TRDJ1; D possibly corresponds to TRDD3 (6 bases). CDR3 length: 17 residues. The V end was cut by 2 bases, the J end by 0 bases, with 16 bases between. Per germline, CDR1 TSWWSYY and CDR2 QGS. The CDR3 sequence: CALGECNGGRYTDKLIF. For the CDR3, the DNA is TGTGCTCTTGGGGAATGTAACGGGGGACGGTACACCGATAAACTCATCTTT.

This clone was recorded a few times. The V and J genes are TRDV1 and TRDJ1; 8 bases align to TRDD3. The CDR3 has 19 residues. Germline CDR1 and CDR2: TSWWSYY and QGS. With V trimmed by 2 bases and J by 3 bases, 17 bases remained unmatched. The CDR3 sequence is CALGEGAMGDLEDPDKLIF. In DNA, the CDR3 is TGTGCTCTTGGGGAAGGGGCGATGGGGGATTTGGAGGACCCCGATAAACTCATCTTT.

The chain is built from TRDV2 and TRDJ1, with 7 bases matching TRDD3. CDR3 length: 14 amino acids. V shed 5 bases and J 0 bases; nucleotides not matched to a gene: 5. Germline assignment: CDR1 GEAIGNYY and CDR2 EKD. DNA of the CDR3: TGTGCCTGTGGGGGTGGGGGAAACACCGATAAACTCATCTTT. It is translated as CACGGGGNTDKLIF.

In its sample, this clone was seen many times. The chain combines TRDV2 with TRDJ1, with TRDD3 matching over 10 bases. Germline CDR1 and CDR2: GEAIGNYY and EKD. After removal of 7 bases from V and 1 base from J, the junction contained 11 bases not matched to a gene. This CDR3 has 16 amino acids. In DNA form, the CDR3 reads TGTGCCTGCCTAATCCGGGGGATACGCGGCACCGATAAACTCATCTTT. Protein sequence: CACLIRGIRGTDKLIF.

This rearrangement joins TRDV1 to TRDJ1; TRDD3 agrees at 7 bases. Germline lookup yields CDR1 TSWWSYY and CDR2 QGS. This CDR3 contains 20 residues. V dropped 4 bases and J dropped 0; count of bases not matched to a gene: 20. The CDR3 DNA follows: TGTGCTCTTGGGGTTGCGCCAGGCGGTTGGGGGAATTACTACACCGATAAACTCATCTTT. Its translation: CALGVAPGGWGNYYTDKLIF.

V usage is TRDV1 and J usage is TRDJ1, with D tentatively TRDD2 (6 bases). The CDR3 extends over 23 amino acids. V lost 4 bases and J lost 0, with 36 bases in between. Germline CDR1 and CDR2: TSWWSYY and QGS. CDR3 region: CALGAMMGLPLSTAHRNTDKLIF. CDR3 nucleotide sequence: TGTGCTCTTGGGGCCATGATGGGCCTTCCCCTTAGTACTGCTCATAGGAACACCGATAAACTCATCTTT.

This clone was observed a few times. The chain uses TRDV1 and TRDJ1; D gene unclear. The V gene's germline CDR1 is TSWWSYY and CDR2 QGS. The CDR3 loop spans 17 amino acids. Deletions cut 2 bases from V and 0 bases from J, with 16 bases between. CDR3 bases: TGTGCTCTTGGGGAAAAGACCCCTGGTAGCGACACCGATAAACTCATCTTT. This gives the protein CALGEKTPGSDTDKLIF.

About this clone: Other DNA sequences in this specimen translate into the identical CDR3. This chain uses TRDV1 with TRDJ1; 12 bases fit TRDD3. Per germline, CDR1 TSWWSYY and CDR2 QGS. With 5 bases clipped from V and 5 bases from J, the junction kept 24 bases outside the gene matches. CDR3 length equals 21 residues. The CDR3 loop reads CALGTSRPSSVLGDTTDKLIF. The DNA of the CDR3 is TGTGCTCTTGGGACCTCTCGGCCTTCCTCAGTACTGGGGGATACCACAGATAAACTCATCTTT.

This clone has just a few counts. Other DNA sequences in the same sample also yield this CDR3. The V and J genes are TRDV1 and TRDJ1; D is unresolved. Trimming left V 0 bases short and J 0 bases short, with 5 bases between. This CDR3 region has 14 residues. Germline CDR1 reads TSWWSYY; CDR2 reads QGS. The CDR3 DNA is TGTGCTCTTGGGGAACTGACTCACACCGATAAACTCATCTTT. Translating gives CALGELTHTDKLIF.

This clone has only one observation. Other DNA sequences from this sample encode an identical CDR3 as well. The chain uses TRDV1 and TRDJ1; D not resolved. This CDR3 is built from 13 residues. From germline, CDR1 is TSWWSYY and CDR2 QGS. V lost 4 bases and J lost 0, with 6 bases in between. CDR3 coding DNA: TGTGCTCTTGGGGCCGGGTACACCGATAAACTCATCTTT. Translation: CALGAGYTDKLIF.